The 6 T cell receptor beta chains presented below share a single source sample, sequenced in a study of blood T cell repertoires in COVID-19. Data came from immunoSEQ multiplex PCR; TCRdb stores just in-frame clones and leaves some out. The profile shows over 85,000 clones, around 87% of them singletons. The sequencing input was peripheral blood. Receptors originate from a human donor with acute or convalescent COVID-19. The donor label of this sample is uncertain.

The chain uses TRBV19 and TRBJ1-2; TRBD1 is a possible D gene (5 bases). Per germline, CDR1 LNHDA and CDR2 SQIVND (reference sequence). Trimming took off 5 bases at V and 5 bases at J, with 15 bases between the two ends. This CDR3 contains 14 residues. Here the CDR3 reads CASSGGVPVYGYTF. The DNA of the CDR3 is TGTGCCAGTAGTGGAGGGGTGCCCGTTTATGGCTACACCTTC.

This clone was seen only a few times. The chain is built from TRBV11-2 and TRBJ1-2; 10 nucleotides align to TRBD1. Germline V CDR1 and CDR2: SGHAT, FQNNGV. V lost 4 bases, J lost 8 bases, and 7 bases stayed unmatched. This CDR3 spans 14 amino acids. For the CDR3, the DNA is TGTGCCAGCAGCTATCTTGGACAGGGGGGCGGCTACACCTTC. Its translation: CASSYLGQGGGYTF.

The chain recombines TRBV7-3 with TRBJ2-1, with D perhaps TRBD2 (6 bases). Between the trimmed V and J ends, which lost 5 bases and 2 bases, there was a span of 16 bases. This CDR3 spans 16 amino acids. Germline CDR1 is SGHTA and CDR2 is FQGTGA. CDR3 sequence: CASSPQGRGAYNEQFF. The DNA for the CDR3 is TGTGCCAGCAGCCCACAAGGGCGGGGTGCCTACAATGAGCAGTTCTTC.

The chain links TRBV30 to TRBJ2-5, with 8 bases identical to TRBD2. The CDR3 spans 18 residues. Trimming cost V 0 bases and J 0 bases; bases outside gene matches: 12. Per the germline V gene, CDR1 is GTSNPN and CDR2 is SVGIG (reference sequence). CDR3 nucleotide sequence: TGTGCCTGGAGTGTGCCCAGCGGGGGCCTTGAGTACCAAGAGACCCAGTACTTC. Translated, it gives CAWSVPSGGLEYQETQYF.

The chain's CDR3 is CASSPRLAVRTDTQYF. CDR3 DNA: TGTGCCAGCAGCCCAAGACTAGCTGTAAGGACAGATACGCAGTATTTT. The chain employs TRBV7-2 and TRBJ2-3; 7 bases fit TRBD2. Germline V gives CDR1 SGHTA, CDR2 FQGNSA. The V gene end was trimmed by 5 bases and the J gene end by 3 bases; junction bases not matched to a gene: 11. This CDR3 is 16 amino acids long.

This sequence joins TRBV15 and TRBJ1-2, with 8 nucleotides matching TRBD1. V lost 1 base and J lost 8; bases outside the gene matches: 15. The CDR3 runs 17 residues. Germline V gene lookup returns CDR1 LNHNV and CDR2 YYDKDF (reference sequence). CDR3 nucleotide sequence: TGTGCCACCAGCAGAGGCGGGACAGGAGCCAATCAGGGGGGCTACACCTTC. Its translation is CATSRGGTGANQGGYTF.